This T cell receptor (beta chain) was retrieved from a study of response to subunit inactivated influenza vaccine. V gave up 4 bases and J gave up 3 bases, with 12 bases separating them. From germline, CDR1 is ENHRY and CDR2 SYGVKD. The length of the CDR3 is 14 residues. TCRdb re-called the RT-PCR reads through MiXCR, storing one row per CDR3 protein. Seen here are hundreds of thousands of distinct CDR3 sequences, roughly 15% observed once, and the top ten hold 7.5% to 8%. This clonotype was recorded a few times. This clonotype was sampled from a man aged 45-65 years who received an inactivated influenza vaccine. This chain links TRBV10-3 with TRBJ2-5, with D tentatively TRBD1 (6 bases). Sequenced here: PBMCs from blood, sampled less than 15 days before vaccination. Written as DNA, the CDR3 is TGTGCCATCAGTGTCAGGGGCCCAGAAGAGACCCAGTACTTC. Protein sequence: CAISVRGPEETQYF.